Following are 26 T cell receptor beta chains from one sample sequenced in a study of T cell changes during pregnancy in multiple sclerosis. TCRdb keeps only in-frame clones here, not all; method: immunoSEQ multiplex PCR. The sample gives tens of thousands of clones, about 89% of which show up once; roughly 3% is in the top ten. Sequences were derived from CD4+ T cells from peripheral blood mononuclear cells, sampled in the first trimester of pregnancy. These receptors originate from a female donor in good health, enrolled as a control in a pregnancy study.

The CDR3 nucleotides are TGTGCCAGCAGCCTAGAGCCGGGACAGAACAATGAGCAGTTCTTC. Translated: CASSLEPGQNNEQFF. V usage is TRBV11-1 and J usage is TRBJ2-1; 7 bases line up with TRBD1. Trimming removed 5 bases from V and 5 bases from J; junction bases left unmatched: 9. This CDR3 comprises 15 residues. Germline-derived CDR1 and CDR2 are SGHAT and FQDESV (reference sequence). Full variable domain (outside the CDR3, taken from reference TRBV11-1 and TRBJ2-1): EAEVAQSPRYKITEKSQAVAFWCDPISGHATLYWYRQILGQGPELLVQFQDESVVDDSQLPKDRFSAERLKGVDSTLKIQPAELGDSAMYLCASSLEPGQNNEQFFGPGTRLTVL.

The chain combines TRBV19 with TRBJ2-7, with 10 bases identical to TRBD2. This CDR3 has 18 residues. V lost 5 bases and J lost 2; bases outside the gene matches: 15. Germline CDR1 is LNHDA and CDR2 is SQIVND (reference sequence). The CDR3 reads CASSSSGSILYRPYEQYF. The CDR3, as DNA: TGTGCCAGTAGTTCTAGCGGGAGTATTCTGTATCGCCCCTACGAGCAGTACTTC.

The CDR3 DNA is TGTGCCAGCAGCGTCCAGGGGGCAACAGATACGCAGTATTTT. It specifies CASSVQGATDTQYF. The chain combines TRBV5-6 with TRBJ2-3; 8 bases map to TRBD1. V was clipped by 4 bases and J by 3 bases; unmatched bases: 4. Germline V gene lookup returns CDR1 SGHDT and CDR2 YYEEEE. CDR3 size: 14 residues.

In its sample, this clone is medium-sized (0.01 to 0.1%). This sequence joins TRBV19 and TRBJ2-5, with 10 bases that match TRBD2. The length of the CDR3 is 14 residues. J gave up 6 bases and V 3 bases, and 4 bases lay outside the gene matches. Germline CDR1 and CDR2: LNHDA and SQIVND (reference sequence). CDR3 nucleotide sequence: TGTGCCAGTAGTATCACTAGCGGGAAAAAGACCCAGTACTTC. It encodes CASSITSGKKTQYF.

The chain uses TRBV7-3 and TRBJ1-2, with 9 bases identical to TRBD1. CDR1 SGHTA and CDR2 FQGTGA come from the germline V gene. The J segment lost 7 bases and the V segment lost 3 bases, leaving 3 bases of the junction unmatched. This CDR3 has 13 residues. The CDR3 reads CASSLGTGFGYTF. The CDR3 nucleotides are TGTGCCAGCAGCTTGGGGACAGGGTTTGGCTACACCTTC.

The chain joins TRBV14 to TRBJ2-7, with TRBD1 as a possible D gene (5 bases). Trimming pared 5 bases from V and 6 bases from J, leaving 8 bases between. The CDR3 extends over 11 amino acids. Germline V gene sequence: CDR1 SGHDN, CDR2 FVKESK. For the CDR3, the DNA is TGTGCCAGCAGCTTCAGGGCCGAGCAGTACTTC. Protein: CASSFRAEQYF.

This clone has just one count. This chain links TRBV11-3 with TRBJ2-1; D gene uncertain. The CDR3 contains 13 residues. CDR1 and CDR2 from the germline V gene are SGHNT and YENEEA. V was trimmed by 4 bases and J by 2 bases, leaving 6 bases between them. CDR3 sequence (DNA): TGTGCCAGCAGCTCGAGAGCCTACAATGAGCAGTTCTTC. This codes for CASSSRAYNEQFF. The variable domain in full, completed from reference TRBV11-3 and TRBJ2-1, reads EAGVVQSPRYKIIEKKQPVAFWCNPISGHNTLYWYLQNLGQGPELLIRYENEEAVDDSQLPKDRFSAERLKGVDSTLKIQPAELGDSAVYLCASSSRAYNEQFFGPGTRLTVL.

The gene calls are TRBV6-5 and TRBJ2-7, with 7 nucleotides matching TRBD1. This CDR3 has 16 amino acids. Trimming cost V 0 bases and J 0 bases; bases outside gene matches: 5. The germline V gene has CDR1 MNHEY and CDR2 SVGAGI. CDR3 region: CASSYSLGQHSYEQYF. CDR3 DNA: TGTGCCAGCAGTTACTCCCTGGGACAGCACTCCTACGAGCAGTACTTC.

This chain joins TRBV5-1 and TRBJ2-7; the match to TRBD2 covers 8 bases. Trimming cost V 9 bases and J 3 bases; bases outside gene matches: 8. The germline V gene encodes CDR1 SGHRS and CDR2 YFSETQ. The CDR3 extends over 13 amino acids. The CDR3, as DNA: TGCGCCACGCGGGGGGAACGAAGCTACGAGCAGTACTTC. Protein sequence: CATRGERSYEQYF. Filled out from reference TRBV5-1 and TRBJ2-7, the complete variable domain reads KAGVTQTPRYLIKTRGQQVTLSCSPISGHRSVSWYQQTPGQGLQFLFEYFSETQRNKGNFPGRFSGRQFSNSRSEMNVSTLELGDSALYLCATRGERSYEQYFGPGTRLTVT.

V gene TRBV4-1 combines with J gene TRBJ2-1, with a tentative D call TRBD1 (5 bases). Germline V gene lookup returns CDR1 MGHRA and CDR2 YSYEKL. V shed 4 bases and J shed 5 bases, with 15 bases lying between them. This CDR3 has 15 amino acids. CDR3: CASSRSTVLDNEQFF. In DNA form, the CDR3 reads TGCGCCAGCAGCCGATCGACAGTTCTAGACAATGAGCAGTTCTTC.

This clone has more than one count but fewer than ten. The chain links TRBV30 to TRBJ1-5; TRBD1 is a possible D gene (5 bases). The germline gives CDR1 GTSNPN, CDR2 SVGIG (reference sequence). The V and J ends lost 0 bases and 5 bases respectively, with 17 bases between them. The CDR3 covers 16 residues. CDR3 coding DNA: TGTGCCTGGAGTGTGGTTATTCGGGACTGTCATCAGCCCCAGCATTTT. This sequence encodes CAWSVVIRDCHQPQHF.

This chain connects TRBV6-1 to TRBJ1-5, with D perhaps TRBD1 (5 bases). Trimming left V 7 bases short and J 11 bases short, with 24 bases between. CDR1 is MNHNS and CDR2 is SASEGT in the germline V gene. This CDR3 contains 15 residues. The CDR3 region has the DNA TGTGCCAGCATGACGAATTGGGGGGAAAATTGGTCCCAGCATTTT. This sequence encodes CASMTNWGENWSQHF.

This clone was observed a single time. The gene calls are TRBV28 and TRBJ2-7; TRBD2 matches 10 bases. Trimming at V came to 6 bases and at J to 5 bases, leaving 10 bases not matched to a gene. Per the germline V gene, CDR1 is MDHEN and CDR2 is SYDVKM. The CDR3 sequence is 15 residues long. The CDR3: CASSVPSGSVHEQYF. The DNA of the CDR3 is TGTGCCAGCAGCGTTCCTAGCGGGAGTGTACACGAGCAGTACTTC.

The chain is built from TRBV19 and TRBJ1-5; 7 nucleotides align to TRBD1. V lost 5 bases and J lost 2; bases outside the gene matches: 21. In germline, CDR1 is LNHDA, CDR2 SQIVND (reference sequence). The CDR3 contains 20 residues. As DNA, the CDR3 is TGTGCCAGTAGTTTGCAACGGACAGGCGGGGCAATAATCGGCAATCAGCCCCAGCATTTT. Translation: CASSLQRTGGAIIGNQPQHF.

The V and J genes are TRBV1 and TRBJ2-1; whether TRBD2, the table's D call, matches the DNA was not checked. TRBV1 is given as a pseudogene. This CDR3 contains 19 residues. The CDR3 sequence: CTSSTILAGGPSSYNEQFF. In DNA form, the CDR3 reads TGCACCAGCAGCACAATACTAGCGGGGGGCCCGAGCTCCTACAATGAGCAGTTCTTC.

V is TRBV9 and J is TRBJ2-7; D remains unclear. Germline CDR1 is SGDLS and CDR2 is YYNGEE. The CDR3 contains 9 residues. Trimming left V 10 bases short and J 3 bases short, with 5 bases between. CDR3: CAHYYEQYF. The CDR3 coding sequence is TGTGCCCACTACTACGAGCAGTACTTC. Variable domain in full (rest from reference TRBV9 and TRBJ2-7): DSGVTQTPKHLITATGQRVTLRCSPRSGDLSVYWYQQSLDQGLQFLIQYYNGEERAKGNILERFSAQQFPDLHSELNLSSLELGDSALYFCAHYYEQYFGPGTRLTVT.

The chain recombines TRBV6-5 with TRBJ2-7; a weak D match, TRBD2 (7 bases). This CDR3 contains 14 residues. Trimming shortened V by 6 bases and J by 2 bases, and 14 bases separated the two germline ends. Germline V gene lookup returns CDR1 MNHEY and CDR2 SVGAGI. The CDR3 nucleotides read TGTGCCAGCAGACGGGGGGCAGGTACCTACGAGCAGTACTTC. Its translation: CASRRGAGTYEQYF.

The chain uses TRBV5-6 and TRBJ2-6; D might be TRBD2 (6 bases). Trimming took off 4 bases at V and 0 bases at J, with 11 bases between the two ends. CDR3 length: 16 residues. CDR1 and CDR2 from the germline V gene are SGHDT and YYEEEE. The CDR3, as DNA: TGTGCCAGCAGCAAGCGGGCTTTCTCTGGGGCCAACGTCCTGACTTTC. Protein product: CASSKRAFSGANVLTF.

The rearrangement links TRBV27 to TRBJ1-4, with D possibly matching TRBD1 (5 bases). Germline loops: CDR1 MNHEY, CDR2 SMNVEV (reference sequence). The CDR3 has 15 amino acids. The germline V and J ends were trimmed by 6 bases and 5 bases, with 16 bases remaining between them. The DNA for the CDR3 is TGTGCCAGCAGAACACTTCAGGGAGGGAATGAAAAACTGTTTTTT. It yields the protein CASRTLQGGNEKLFF. The full variable domain, in which reference TRBV27 and TRBJ1-4 provide the parts outside the CDR3, is EAQVTQNPRYLITVTGKKLTVTCSQNMNHEYMSWYRQDPGLGLRQIYYSMNVEVTDKGDVPEGYKVSRKEKRNFPLILESPSPNQTSLYFCASRTLQGGNEKLFFGSGTQLSVL.

V gene TRBV9 combines with J gene TRBJ2-1; 8 bases align to TRBD1. J was trimmed by 1 base and V by 6 bases; bases with no gene match: 3. The germline V gene has CDR1 SGDLS and CDR2 YYNGEE. The CDR3 spans 14 residues. The CDR3 loop reads CASTTGGSYNEQFF. The CDR3 bases are TGTGCCAGCACCACAGGGGGGTCCTACAATGAGCAGTTCTTC.

This clone was observed a few times. The chain has TRBV11-3 and TRBJ2-7; the match to TRBD2 covers 9 bases. Losses at the gene ends were 4 bases for V and 3 bases for J; bases not matched to a gene: 10. Germline CDR1 and CDR2: SGHNT and YENEEA. CDR3 length equals 16 residues. The CDR3 sequence: CASSSGERGADYEQYF. CDR3 DNA: TGTGCCAGCAGCTCGGGGGAGCGGGGGGCCGACTACGAGCAGTACTTC.

This chain uses TRBV11-2 with TRBJ1-3, with D unresolved. The CDR3 consists of 12 residues. V was pared by 1 base and J by 8 bases, with 6 bases between. From germline, CDR1 is SGHAT and CDR2 FQNNGV. This CDR3 reads CASSLARDTIYF. The CDR3 DNA reads as TGTGCCAGCAGCTTAGCTCGGGACACCATATATTTT.

The chain joins TRBV6-5 to TRBJ1-2, with D perhaps matching TRBD1 (6 bases). V was clipped by 6 bases and J by 4 bases, with 15 bases between them. This CDR3 is built from 14 residues. Per germline, CDR1 MNHEY and CDR2 SVGAGI. The CDR3 DNA sequence: TGTGCCAGCAGCGACGGGGGGCTAGGCTATGGCTACACCTTC. This encodes CASSDGGLGYGYTF.

This clone has a single count. The V call is TRBV19, the J call TRBJ1-4; D is undetermined. V lost 5 bases and J 0 bases, leaving 16 bases between the germline ends. Germline V gene data show CDR1 as LNHDA and CDR2 as SQIVND (reference sequence). This CDR3 comprises 17 residues. CDR3 in amino acids: CASSDRQTRTTNEKLFF. CDR3 coding DNA: TGTGCCAGTAGTGATCGTCAGACCAGGACAACTAATGAAAAACTGTTTTTT. Full variable domain (outside the CDR3, taken from reference TRBV19 and TRBJ1-4): DGGITQSPKYLFRKEGQNVTLSCEQNLNHDAMYWYRQDPGQGLRLIYYSQIVNDFQKGDIAEGYSVSREKKESFPLTVTSAQKNPTAFYLCASSDRQTRTTNEKLFFGSGTQLSVL.

As DNA, the CDR3 is TGTGCCTGGAGGGAGGGTAGCGGTGATCAGCCCCAGCATTTT. Translated: CAWREGSGDQPQHF. The chain has TRBV30 and TRBJ1-5; D not certain. This CDR3 comprises 14 residues. Looked up from germline, CDR1 is GTSNPN and CDR2 is SVGIG (reference sequence). V dropped 3 bases and J dropped 5 bases, with 14 bases sitting between them.

This chain uses TRBV6-1 with TRBJ1-3, with D unresolved. Germline V CDR1 and CDR2: MNHNS, SASEGT. The CDR3 sequence is 14 residues long. V lost 3 bases, J lost 1 base, and 7 bases lay in between. The DNA for the CDR3 is TGTGCCAGCAGTGACCTAATGTCTGGAAACACCATATATTTT. This translates into CASSDLMSGNTIYF.